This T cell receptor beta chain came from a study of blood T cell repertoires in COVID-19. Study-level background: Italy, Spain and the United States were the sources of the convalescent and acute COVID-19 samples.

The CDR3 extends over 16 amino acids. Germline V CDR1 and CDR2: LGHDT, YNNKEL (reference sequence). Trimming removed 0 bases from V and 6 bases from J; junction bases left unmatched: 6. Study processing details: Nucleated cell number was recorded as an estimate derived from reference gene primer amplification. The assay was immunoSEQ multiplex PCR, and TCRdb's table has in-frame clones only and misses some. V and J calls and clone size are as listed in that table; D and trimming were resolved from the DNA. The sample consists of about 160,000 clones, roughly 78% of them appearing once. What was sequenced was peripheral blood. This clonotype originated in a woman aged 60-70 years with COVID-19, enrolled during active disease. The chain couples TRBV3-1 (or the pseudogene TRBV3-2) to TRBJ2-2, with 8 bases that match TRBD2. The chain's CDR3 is CASSQDRFGRAGELFF. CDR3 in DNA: TGTGCCAGCAGCCAAGATCGGTTCGGGAGGGCCGGGGAGCTGTTTTTT.